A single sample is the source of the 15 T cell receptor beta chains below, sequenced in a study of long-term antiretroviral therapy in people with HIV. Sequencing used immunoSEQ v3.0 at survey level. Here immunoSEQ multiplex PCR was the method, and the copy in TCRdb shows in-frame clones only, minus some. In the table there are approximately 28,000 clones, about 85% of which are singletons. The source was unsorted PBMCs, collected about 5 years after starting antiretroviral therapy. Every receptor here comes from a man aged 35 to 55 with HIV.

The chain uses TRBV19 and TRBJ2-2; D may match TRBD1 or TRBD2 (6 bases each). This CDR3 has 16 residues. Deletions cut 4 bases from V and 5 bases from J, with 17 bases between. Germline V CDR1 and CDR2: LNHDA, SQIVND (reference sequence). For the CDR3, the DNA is TGTGCCAGTAGTACCCCCGGGGGCGCGGGTACCGGGGAGCTGTTTTTT. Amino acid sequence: CASSTPGGAGTGELFF.

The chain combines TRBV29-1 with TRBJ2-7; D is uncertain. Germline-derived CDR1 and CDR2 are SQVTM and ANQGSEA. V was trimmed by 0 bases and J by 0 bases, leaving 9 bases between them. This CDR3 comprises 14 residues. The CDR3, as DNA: TGCAGCGTTGAAGATCCAGGAAGCTCCTACGAGCAGTACTTC. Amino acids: CSVEDPGSSYEQYF.

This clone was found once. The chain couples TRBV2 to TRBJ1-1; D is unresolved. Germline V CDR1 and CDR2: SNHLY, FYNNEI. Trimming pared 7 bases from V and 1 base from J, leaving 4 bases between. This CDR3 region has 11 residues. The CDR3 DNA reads TGTGCCAGCACCGAGAACACTGAAGCTTTCTTT. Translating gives CASTENTEAFF.

The CDR3 reads CASSQRGVFNEQFF. Here the CDR3 DNA reads TGTGCCAGCAGCCAAAGGGGGGTCTTTAATGAGCAGTTCTTC. This chain joins TRBV4-2 and TRBJ2-1; D may correspond to TRBD1 or TRBD2 (6 bases each). Germline-derived CDR1 and CDR2 are LGHNA and YNFKEQ. This CDR3 contains 14 residues. Deletions cut 2 bases from V and 7 bases from J, with 12 bases between.

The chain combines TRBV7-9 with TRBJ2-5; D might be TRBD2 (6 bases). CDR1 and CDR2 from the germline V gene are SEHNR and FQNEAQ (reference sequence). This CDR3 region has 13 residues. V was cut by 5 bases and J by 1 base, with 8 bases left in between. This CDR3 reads CASSGGSQETQYF. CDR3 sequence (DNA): TGTGCCAGCAGCGGGGGGTCCCAAGAGACCCAGTACTTC.

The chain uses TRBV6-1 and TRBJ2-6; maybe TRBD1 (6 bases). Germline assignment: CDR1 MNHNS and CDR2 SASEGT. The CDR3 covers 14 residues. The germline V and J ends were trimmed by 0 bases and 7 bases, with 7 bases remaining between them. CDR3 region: CASSEAGGANVLTF. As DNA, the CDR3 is TGTGCCAGCAGTGAAGCAGGGGGAGCCAACGTCCTGACTTTC.

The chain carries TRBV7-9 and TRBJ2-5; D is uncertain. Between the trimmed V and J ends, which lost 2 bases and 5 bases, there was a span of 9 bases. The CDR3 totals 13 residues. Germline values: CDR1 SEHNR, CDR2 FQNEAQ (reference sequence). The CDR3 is CASSLSGVETQYF. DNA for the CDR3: TGTGCCAGCAGCTTAAGTGGAGTCGAGACCCAGTACTTC.

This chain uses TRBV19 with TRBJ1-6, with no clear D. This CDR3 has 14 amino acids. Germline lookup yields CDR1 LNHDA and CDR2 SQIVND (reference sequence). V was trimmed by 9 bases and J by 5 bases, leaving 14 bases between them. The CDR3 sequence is CASDGQYNNSPLHF. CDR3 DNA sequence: TGTGCCAGCGACGGGCAGTACAATAATTCACCCCTCCACTTT.

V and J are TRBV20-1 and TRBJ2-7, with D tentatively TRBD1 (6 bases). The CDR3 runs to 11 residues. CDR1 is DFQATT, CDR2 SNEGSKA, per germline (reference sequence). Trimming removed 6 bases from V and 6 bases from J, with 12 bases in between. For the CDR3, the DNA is TGCAGTGCAAGGACAGTCTCCGAGCAGTACTTC. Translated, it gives CSARTVSEQYF.

The CDR3 bases are TGTGCCAGCAGCTCACCTCTACAGGGCTACGAGCAGTACTTC. It codes for CASSSPLQGYEQYF. V is TRBV5-4 and J is TRBJ2-7, with D tentatively TRBD1 (6 bases). Germline V gives CDR1 SGHNT, CDR2 YYREEE (reference sequence). Trimming removed 3 bases at V and 3 bases at J, with 13 bases between. The CDR3 is made up of 14 amino acids. Full variable domain (rest looked up from reference TRBV5-4 and TRBJ2-7): ETGVTQSPTHLIKTRGQQVTLRCSSQSGHNTVSWYQQALGQGPQFIFQYYREEENGRGNFPPRFSGLQFPNYSSELNVNALELDDSALYLCASSSPLQGYEQYFGPGTRLTVT.

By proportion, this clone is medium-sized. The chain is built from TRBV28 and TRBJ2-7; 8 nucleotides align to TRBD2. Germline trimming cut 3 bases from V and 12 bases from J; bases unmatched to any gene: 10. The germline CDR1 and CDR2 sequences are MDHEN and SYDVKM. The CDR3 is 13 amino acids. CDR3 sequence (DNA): TGTGCCAGCAGTTTTTCCACTAGCGGCTACTGGTACTTC. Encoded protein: CASSFSTSGYWYF.

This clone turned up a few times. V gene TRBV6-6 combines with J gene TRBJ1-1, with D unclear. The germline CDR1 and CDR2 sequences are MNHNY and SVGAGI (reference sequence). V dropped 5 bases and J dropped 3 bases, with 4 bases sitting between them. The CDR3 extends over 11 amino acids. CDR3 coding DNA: TGTGCCAGCAGTGTGGACACTGAAGCTTTCTTT. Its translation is CASSVDTEAFF.

The CDR3 loop reads CASTLAQGDQETQYF. CDR3 DNA: TGCGCCAGCACCCTAGCGCAGGGGGACCAAGAGACCCAGTACTTC. The chain couples TRBV5-1 to TRBJ2-5; D is possibly TRBD1 (7 bases). The V gene lost 6 bases and the J gene lost 0 bases, with 15 bases spanning the gap. The CDR3 is made up of 15 amino acids. Germline lookup yields CDR1 SGHRS and CDR2 YFSETQ.

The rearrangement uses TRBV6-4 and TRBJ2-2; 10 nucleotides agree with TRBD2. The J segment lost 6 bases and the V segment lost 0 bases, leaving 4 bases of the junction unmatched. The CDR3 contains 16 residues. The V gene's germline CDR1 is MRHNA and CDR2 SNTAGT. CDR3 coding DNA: TGTGCCAGCAGTGACTCGCCTAGCGGGAGTCCCGGGGAGCTGTTTTTT. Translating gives CASSDSPSGSPGELFF.

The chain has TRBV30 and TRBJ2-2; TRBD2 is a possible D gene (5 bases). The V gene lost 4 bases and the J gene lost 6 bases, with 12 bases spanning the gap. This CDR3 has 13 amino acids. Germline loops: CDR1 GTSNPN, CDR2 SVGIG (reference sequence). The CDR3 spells CAWNSGGPGELFF. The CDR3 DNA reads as TGTGCCTGGAATTCTGGAGGACCCGGGGAGCTGTTTTTT. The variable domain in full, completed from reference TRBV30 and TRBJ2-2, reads SQTIHQWPATLVQPVGSPLSLECTVEGTSNPNLYWYRQAAGRGLQLLFYSVGIGQISSEVPQNLSASRPQDRQFILSSKKLLLSDSGFYLCAWNSGGPGELFFGEGSRLTVL.